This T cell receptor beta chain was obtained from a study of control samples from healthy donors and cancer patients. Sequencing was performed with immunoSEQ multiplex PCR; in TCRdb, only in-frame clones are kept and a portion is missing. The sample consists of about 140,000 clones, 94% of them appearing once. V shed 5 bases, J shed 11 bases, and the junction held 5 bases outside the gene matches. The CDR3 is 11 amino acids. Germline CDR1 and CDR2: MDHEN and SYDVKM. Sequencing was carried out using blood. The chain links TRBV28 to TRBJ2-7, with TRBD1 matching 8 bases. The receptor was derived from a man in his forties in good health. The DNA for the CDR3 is TGTGCCAGCAGTCCCCGGACAGGGAAGTACTTC. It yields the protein CASSPRTGKYF.